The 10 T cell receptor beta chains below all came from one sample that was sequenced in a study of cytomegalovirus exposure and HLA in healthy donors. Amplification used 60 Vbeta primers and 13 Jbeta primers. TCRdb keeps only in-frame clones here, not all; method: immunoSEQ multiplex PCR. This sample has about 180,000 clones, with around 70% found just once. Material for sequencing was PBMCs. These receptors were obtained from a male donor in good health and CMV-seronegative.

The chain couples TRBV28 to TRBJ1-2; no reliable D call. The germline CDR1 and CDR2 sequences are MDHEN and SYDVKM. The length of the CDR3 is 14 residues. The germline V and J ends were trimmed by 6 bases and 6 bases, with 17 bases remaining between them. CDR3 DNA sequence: TGTGCCAGCAGCCCACCGCGAGGGTATCATGGCTACACCTTC. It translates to CASSPPRGYHGYTF.

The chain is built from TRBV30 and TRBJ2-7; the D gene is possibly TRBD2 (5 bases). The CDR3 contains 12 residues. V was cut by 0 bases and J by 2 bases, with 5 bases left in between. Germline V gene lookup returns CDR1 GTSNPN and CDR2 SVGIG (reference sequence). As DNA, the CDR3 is TGTGCCTGGAGTGTCGGGACCTACGAGCAGTACTTC. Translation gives CAWSVGTYEQYF.

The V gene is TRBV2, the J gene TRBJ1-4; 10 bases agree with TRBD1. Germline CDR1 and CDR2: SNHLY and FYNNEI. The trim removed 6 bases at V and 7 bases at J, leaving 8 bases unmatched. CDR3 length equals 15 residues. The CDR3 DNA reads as TGTGCCAGCAGGATTGAGGGGACAGGGGTTGAAAAACTGTTTTTT. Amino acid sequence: CASRIEGTGVEKLFF.

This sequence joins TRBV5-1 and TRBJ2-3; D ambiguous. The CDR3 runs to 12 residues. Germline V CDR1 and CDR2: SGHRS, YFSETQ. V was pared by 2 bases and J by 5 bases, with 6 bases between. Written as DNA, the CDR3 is TGCGCCAGCAGCTTACACGAAGATACGCAGTATTTT. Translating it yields CASSLHEDTQYF. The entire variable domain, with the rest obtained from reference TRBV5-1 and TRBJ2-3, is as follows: KAGVTQTPRYLIKTRGQQVTLSCSPISGHRSVSWYQQTPGQGLQFLFEYFSETQRNKGNFPGRFSGRQFSNSRSEMNVSTLELGDSALYLCASSLHEDTQYFGPGTRLTVL.

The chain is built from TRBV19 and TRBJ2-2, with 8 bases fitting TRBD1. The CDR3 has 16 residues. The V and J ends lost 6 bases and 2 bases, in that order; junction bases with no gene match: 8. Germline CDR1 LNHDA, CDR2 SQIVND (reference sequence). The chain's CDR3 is CASSEGTGYNTGELFF. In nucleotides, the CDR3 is TGTGCCAGTAGCGAGGGGACAGGTTATAACACCGGGGAGCTGTTTTTT.

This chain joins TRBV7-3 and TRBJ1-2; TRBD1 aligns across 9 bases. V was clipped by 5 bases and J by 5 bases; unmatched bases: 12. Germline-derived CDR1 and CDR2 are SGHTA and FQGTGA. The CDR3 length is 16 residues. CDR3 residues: CASSPGQGIPAYGYTF. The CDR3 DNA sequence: TGTGCCAGCAGCCCCGGACAGGGGATCCCAGCTTATGGCTACACCTTC.

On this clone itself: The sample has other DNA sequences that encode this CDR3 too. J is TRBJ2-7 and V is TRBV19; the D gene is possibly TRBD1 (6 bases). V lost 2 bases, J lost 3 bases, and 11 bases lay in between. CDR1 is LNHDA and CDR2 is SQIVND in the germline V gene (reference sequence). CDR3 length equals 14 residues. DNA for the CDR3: TGTGCCAGTAGTATAACAGGGAAGCTCTACGAGCAGTACTTC. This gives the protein CASSITGKLYEQYF.

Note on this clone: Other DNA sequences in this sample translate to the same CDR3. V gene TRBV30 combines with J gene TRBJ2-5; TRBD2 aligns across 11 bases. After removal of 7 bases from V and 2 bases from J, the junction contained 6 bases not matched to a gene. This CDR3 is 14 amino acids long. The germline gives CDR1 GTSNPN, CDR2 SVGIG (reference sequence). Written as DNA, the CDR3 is TGTGCCTTTGGGACTAGCGGAGCTCAAGAGACCCAGTACTTC. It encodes CAFGTSGAQETQYF.

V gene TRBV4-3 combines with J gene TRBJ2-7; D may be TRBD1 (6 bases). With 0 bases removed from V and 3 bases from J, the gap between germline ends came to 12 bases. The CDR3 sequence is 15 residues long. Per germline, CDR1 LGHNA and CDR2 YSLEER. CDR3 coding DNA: TGCGCCAGCAGCCAAGAACAGGGAACCCGCTACGAGCAGTACTTC. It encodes CASSQEQGTRYEQYF.

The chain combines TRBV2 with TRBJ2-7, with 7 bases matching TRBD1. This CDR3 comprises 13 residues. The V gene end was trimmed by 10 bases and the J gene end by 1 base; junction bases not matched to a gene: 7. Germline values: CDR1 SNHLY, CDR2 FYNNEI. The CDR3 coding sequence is TGTGCCACCAAGGGGGACAGTTCCTACGAGCAGTACTTC. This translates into CATKGDSSYEQYF.